These T cell receptor beta chains were read from a single sample in a study of T cell changes during pregnancy in multiple sclerosis. Profiled with immunoSEQ multiplex PCR; TCRdb holds only in-frame clones, not every one. The sample lists roughly 45,000 clones; around 92% were seen once. Sequenced here: CD8+ T cells from peripheral blood mononuclear cells, sampled after pregnancy. The receptors were gathered from a female donor with multiple sclerosis, enrolled in a pregnancy study. Both conserved end residues are part of each CDR3. The D gene is left open where the match is weak. Clone size is given for some rows only: seen once, a few or many times, or a class if the clone is expanded.

J gene: TRBJ1-1
D gene: .
clone size: .
V gene: TRBV19
CDR3 DNA: TGTGCCAGTAGTATTGGCGGTCATCAGACCGCTTTCTTT
CDR3 protein: CASSIGGHQTAFF

J gene: TRBJ1-5
D gene: .
clone size: .
V gene: TRBV19
CDR3 DNA: TGTGCCAGTAGTATATGGACAGAGAATCAGCCCCAGCATTTT
CDR3 protein: CASSIWTENQPQHF

J gene: TRBJ2-7
D gene: TRBD1
clone size: .
V gene: TRBV2
CDR3 DNA: TGTGCCAGCAGCGGGACAGGTCCCTACGAGCAGTACTTC
CDR3 protein: CASSGTGPYEQYF

J gene: TRBJ1-5
D gene: .
clone size: .
V gene: TRBV7-9
CDR3 DNA: TGTGCCAGCAGCTTAGAGTCTAGCAGTCGCAATCAGCCCCAGCATTTT
CDR3 protein: CASSLESSSRNQPQHF

J gene: TRBJ2-7
D gene: TRBD1
clone size: .
V gene: TRBV18
CDR3 DNA: TGTGCCAGCTCACCAAGGGACAGCTACGAGCAGTACTTC
CDR3 protein: CASSPRDSYEQYF

J gene: TRBJ2-1
D gene: TRBD2
clone size: .
V gene: TRBV5-1
CDR3 DNA: TGCGCCAGCAGCTTTAGCGGGAGCTACAATGAGCAGTTCTTC
CDR3 protein: CASSFSGSYNEQFF

J gene: TRBJ1-4
D gene: .
clone size: .
V gene: TRBV21-1
CDR3 DNA: TGTGCCACCAAGAAACTTAATACAGCTGCAACTAATGAAAAACTGTTTTTT
CDR3 protein: CATKKLNTAATNEKLFF

J gene: TRBJ2-1
D gene: .
clone size: once
V gene: TRBV19
CDR3 DNA: TGTGCCAGTCGAGGCCTGTCGCCCCATGAGCAGTTCTTC
CDR3 protein: CASRGLSPHEQFF

J gene: TRBJ1-2
D gene: TRBD1
clone size: once
V gene: TRBV6-6
CDR3 DNA: TGTGCCAGCAGTTACTCGATTGGACAGGGGGAACGAGGCTACACCTTC
CDR3 protein: CASSYSIGQGERGYTF

J gene: TRBJ1-1
D gene: TRBD1
clone size: .
V gene: TRBV19
CDR3 DNA: TGTGCCAGTAGGACCCTACAGGGGGCCTTGGGGGGAATGGCTTTCTTT
CDR3 protein: CASRTLQGALGGMAFF

J gene: TRBJ1-1
D gene: TRBD1
clone size: .
V gene: TRBV7-6
CDR3 DNA: TGTGCCAGCAGCTTAGCTGGGGGGGGGATTGGGACAGGGAAGAACACTGAAGCTTTCTTT
CDR3 protein: CASSLAGGGIGTGKNTEAFF

J gene: TRBJ2-1
D gene: TRBD2
clone size: .
V gene: TRBV7-9
CDR3 DNA: TGTGCCAGCAGCGCCCCCACTAGCGGGGGTCGCGATGAGCAGTTCTTC
CDR3 protein: CASSAPTSGGRDEQFF

J gene: TRBJ2-5
D gene: TRBD2
clone size: .
V gene: TRBV15
CDR3 DNA: TGTGCCACCAGCAGAGATCCCACCCCACTAGCGGGGGCCCAAGAGACCCAGTACTTC
CDR3 protein: CATSRDPTPLAGAQETQYF

J gene: TRBJ2-1
D gene: TRBD2
clone size: .
V gene: TRBV6-4
CDR3 DNA: TGTGCCAGCAGTGAGGCCAGCGGGAGGCCCAATGAGCAGTTCTTC
CDR3 protein: CASSEASGRPNEQFF

J gene: TRBJ2-3
D gene: .
clone size: .
V gene: TRBV6-5
CDR3 DNA: TGTGCCAGCAGTTACGCCCCTCCCGGGGGAGATACGCAGTATTTT
CDR3 protein: CASSYAPPGGDTQYF

J gene: TRBJ2-1
D gene: .
clone size: .
V gene: TRBV6-5
CDR3 DNA: TGTGCCAGCAGCAGACTAGTGTCCAATGAGCAGTTCTTC
CDR3 protein: CASSRLVSNEQFF

J gene: TRBJ2-6
D gene: TRBD2
clone size: .
V gene: TRBV13
CDR3 DNA: TGTGCCAGCAGCTTCGGGACTAGCGGGGGGAGTATGTACTCTGGGGCCAACGTCCTGACTTTC
CDR3 protein: CASSFGTSGGSMYSGANVLTF

J gene: TRBJ2-7
D gene: .
clone size: .
V gene: TRBV6-5
CDR3 DNA: TGTGCCAGCAGTTACGCCCAGGGGAAGTACGAGCAGTACTTC
CDR3 protein: CASSYAQGKYEQYF

J gene: TRBJ1-5
D gene: TRBD1
clone size: .
V gene: TRBV2
CDR3 DNA: TGTGCCAGTCAGGGGGCCCTCGCCCATTTCAATCAGCCCCAGCATTTT
CDR3 protein: CASQGALAHFNQPQHF

J gene: TRBJ2-7
D gene: TRBD1
clone size: .
V gene: TRBV27
CDR3 DNA: TGTGCCAGCAGTTTCGGGACAGGGGGCTACGAGCAGTACTTC
CDR3 protein: CASSFGTGGYEQYF

J gene: TRBJ2-6
D gene: .
clone size: .
V gene: TRBV4-3
CDR3 DNA: TGCGCCAGCAGCCAAGTAGGAGGCTCTGGGGCCAACGTCCTGACTTTC
CDR3 protein: CASSQVGGSGANVLTF

J gene: TRBJ1-1
D gene: TRBD1
clone size: .
V gene: TRBV7-9
CDR3 DNA: TGTGCCAGCAGCAACACTAGGGGACAGGGGGCTTTTTCGGGCACTGAAGCTTTCTTT
CDR3 protein: CASSNTRGQGAFSGTEAFF

J gene: TRBJ2-4
D gene: TRBD1
clone size: .
V gene: TRBV7-2
CDR3 DNA: TGTGCCAGCAGCTTATGGGACAGTGAAAACATTCAGTACTTC
CDR3 protein: CASSLWDSENIQYF

J gene: TRBJ2-3
D gene: .
clone size: .
V gene: TRBV7-9
CDR3 DNA: TGTGCCAGCAGCCCCCGTACTCGGGATACGCAGTATTTT
CDR3 protein: CASSPRTRDTQYF

J gene: TRBJ2-3
D gene: TRBD2
clone size: .
V gene: TRBV9
CDR3 DNA: TGTGCCAGCAGCGCGAGTAGCGGGGGGGCCGCAGATACGCAGTATTTT
CDR3 protein: CASSASSGGAADTQYF

J gene: TRBJ2-1
D gene: .
clone size: .
V gene: TRBV9
CDR3 DNA: TGTGCCAGCAGCGTAGACAGGGAGTCCTACAATGAGCAGTTCTTC
CDR3 protein: CASSVDRESYNEQFF

J gene: TRBJ1-4
D gene: TRBD1
clone size: .
V gene: TRBV7-9
CDR3 DNA: TGTGCCAGCAGCCCCGGGACAGTAGAGAATGAAAAACTGTTTTTT
CDR3 protein: CASSPGTVENEKLFF

J gene: TRBJ2-1
D gene: .
clone size: .
V gene: TRBV21-1
CDR3 DNA: TGTGCCAGCAGCCCCCGGGGGGAGCAGTTCTTC
CDR3 protein: CASSPRGEQFF

J gene: TRBJ2-2
D gene: .
clone size: .
V gene: TRBV23-1
CDR3 DNA: TGCGCCAGCAGTCAATCGAAGGCAGGGTTGGCCGGGGAGCTGTTTTTT
CDR3 protein: CASSQSKAGLAGELFF

J gene: TRBJ1-5
D gene: TRBD1
clone size: .
V gene: TRBV7-9
CDR3 DNA: TGTGCCAGCAGCGTGAACAGGGGATCGGGTGATCAGCCCCAGCATTTT
CDR3 protein: CASSVNRGSGDQPQHF

J gene: TRBJ2-2
D gene: TRBD2
clone size: .
V gene: TRBV14
CDR3 DNA: TGTGCCAGCAGCCACCGTAGCGGGGGGTCCTTTTCGACCGGGGAGCTGTTTTTT
CDR3 protein: CASSHRSGGSFSTGELFF

J gene: TRBJ1-2
D gene: TRBD1
clone size: .
V gene: TRBV19
CDR3 DNA: TGTGCCAGTAGTGCCAGACAGGGGATCAACTATGGCTACACCTTC
CDR3 protein: CASSARQGINYGYTF